Listed below are T cell receptor beta chains from one sample, sequenced in a study of human T cells and chemical hapten exposure. TCRdb itself ran the RACE reads through MiXCR, one entry per CDR3 protein. The sample includes 45,000 to 65,000 distinct CDR3 sequences, 9.5% to 10% of them seen just once. Sequencing was performed on whole blood, taken in connection with sensitization to the hapten diphenylcyclopropenone (DPC). The receptor set was obtained from a man in his forties with alopecia areata. Some clones in this sample may be carry-over from other donors' samples. Each CDR3 is given with its conserved first and last residue. Fields, in order: V gene, J gene, D gene, clone size, CDR3 DNA, CDR3 protein. D genes are given only for firm matches. Clone size is shown for a subset of rows, as once, few, many or a class of expanded clone.

v_gene: TRBV27
j_gene: TRBJ2-5
d_gene: TRBD2
abundance: many
CDR3nt: TGTGCCAGCAGTTTCTCGACTAGCGGGAGGGAGACCCAGTACTTC
CDR3aa: CASSFSTSGRETQYF

v_gene: TRBV7-2
j_gene: TRBJ1-1
d_gene: TRBD1
abundance: few
CDR3nt: TGTGCCAGCAGTTATGACAGGGGTTCCGAAGCTTTCTTT
CDR3aa: CASSYDRGSEAFF

v_gene: TRBV3-1
j_gene: TRBJ2-6
d_gene: NA
abundance: few
CDR3nt: TGTGCCAGCAGCCTAAGGAGAGGGGCTCTGGGGGCCAACGTCCTGACTTTC
CDR3aa: CASSLRRGALGANVLTF

v_gene: TRBV28
j_gene: TRBJ1-2
d_gene: NA
abundance: NA
CDR3nt: TGTGCCAGCAGGGGTGGGAGACCCAATGGCTACACCTTC
CDR3aa: CASRGGRPNGYTF

v_gene: TRBV15
j_gene: TRBJ1-3
d_gene: NA
abundance: NA
CDR3nt: TGTGCCACCAGCTCGGGCCGGTTGGGGAACACCATATATTTT
CDR3aa: CATSSGRLGNTIYF

v_gene: TRBV28
j_gene: TRBJ1-5
d_gene: NA
abundance: NA
CDR3nt: TGTGCCAGTGACACAGTCAATCAGCCCCAGCATTTT
CDR3aa: CASDTVNQPQHF

v_gene: TRBV5-5
j_gene: TRBJ2-1
d_gene: TRBD1
abundance: few
CDR3nt: TGTGCCAGCAGCTTGGCGGGACAGGGGTCCTACAATGAGCAGTTCTTC
CDR3aa: CASSLAGQGSYNEQFF

v_gene: TRBV20-1
j_gene: TRBJ2-3
d_gene: NA
abundance: NA
CDR3nt: TGCAGTGCTAGGGGACCGAGCGCAGATACGCAGTATTTT
CDR3aa: CSARGPSADTQYF

v_gene: TRBV7-3
j_gene: TRBJ2-2
d_gene: TRBD2
abundance: NA
CDR3nt: TGTGCCAGCAGCTTATGGGGACTAGCCTCCGGGGAGCTGTTTTTT
CDR3aa: CASSLWGLASGELFF

v_gene: TRBV10-1
j_gene: TRBJ2-3
d_gene: NA
abundance: many
CDR3nt: TGCGCCAGCAGTGACAGCACAGATACGCAGTATTTT
CDR3aa: CASSDSTDTQYF

v_gene: TRBV19
j_gene: TRBJ2-3
d_gene: NA
abundance: many
CDR3nt: TGTGCCAGTAGTCAAAGGGTCTTGCAGTCCACAGATACGCAGTATTTT
CDR3aa: CASSQRVLQSTDTQYF

v_gene: TRBV30
j_gene: TRBJ2-5
d_gene: NA
abundance: NA
CDR3nt: TGTGCCTGGAGTAACGGCTTAGAGGGGACCCAGTACTTC
CDR3aa: CAWSNGLEGTQYF

v_gene: TRBV28
j_gene: TRBJ1-2
d_gene: TRBD1
abundance: many
CDR3nt: TGTGCCAGCATAGGGACAGGCCTTGCTAATGGCTACACCTTC
CDR3aa: CASIGTGLANGYTF

v_gene: TRBV29-1
j_gene: TRBJ2-1
d_gene: TRBD1
abundance: NA
CDR3nt: TGCAGCGCGAGGACAGGTAACAATGAGCAGTTCTTC
CDR3aa: CSARTGNNEQFF

v_gene: TRBV2
j_gene: TRBJ2-6
d_gene: NA
abundance: many
CDR3nt: TGTGCCAGCCCACCCCCGGGACTGATGGGATACTCTGGGGCCAACGTCCTGACTTTC
CDR3aa: CASPPPGLMGYSGANVLTF

v_gene: TRBV5-1
j_gene: TRBJ1-2
d_gene: TRBD1
abundance: NA
CDR3nt: TGCGCCAGCAGCTTGGGGACAGGGAGTAACACCTTC
CDR3aa: CASSLGTGSNTF

v_gene: TRBV20-1
j_gene: TRBJ2-7
d_gene: TRBD1
abundance: few
CDR3nt: TGCAGTGCTAGGGGTGGGACAGGAACGTACGAGCAGTACTTC
CDR3aa: CSARGGTGTYEQYF

v_gene: TRBV5-1
j_gene: TRBJ1-1
d_gene: TRBD1
abundance: NA
CDR3nt: TGCGCCAGCAGCTTGACAGGGGAGAACACTGAAGCTTTCTTT
CDR3aa: CASSLTGENTEAFF

v_gene: TRBV6-6
j_gene: TRBJ2-3
d_gene: NA
abundance: few
CDR3nt: TGTGCCAGCAGTTACGTCGGAACCCCGGCGTACACAGATACGCAGTATTTT
CDR3aa: CASSYVGTPAYTDTQYF

v_gene: TRBV4-3
j_gene: TRBJ2-2
d_gene: NA
abundance: few
CDR3nt: TGCGCCAGCAGCCAAGACTCCACCGGGGAGCTGTTTTTT
CDR3aa: CASSQDSTGELFF

v_gene: TRBV11-2
j_gene: TRBJ2-1
d_gene: TRBD2
abundance: once
CDR3nt: TGTGCCAGCAGGCTGGGGGGGATAGAGCAGTTCTTC
CDR3aa: CASRLGGIEQFF

v_gene: TRBV18
j_gene: TRBJ1-1
d_gene: NA
abundance: many
CDR3nt: TGTGCCAGCTCTCTCGCGGGGGCGAACACTGAAGCTTTCTTT
CDR3aa: CASSLAGANTEAFF

v_gene: TRBV20-1
j_gene: TRBJ2-3
d_gene: TRBD2
abundance: many
CDR3nt: TGCAGTGCTAGATCCGGGACTAGCAGCCAGATCGACACGCAGTATTTT
CDR3aa: CSARSGTSSQIDTQYF

v_gene: TRBV27
j_gene: TRBJ2-5
d_gene: NA
abundance: NA
CDR3nt: TGTGCCAGCAGTTTCGGGAGGGGGCGTTCTGGGGAGACCCAGTACTTC
CDR3aa: CASSFGRGRSGETQYF

v_gene: TRBV20-1
j_gene: TRBJ1-2
d_gene: TRBD1
abundance: many
CDR3nt: TGCAGTGCCAGGGACAGGGGGACGATGAACACCTTC
CDR3aa: CSARDRGTMNTF

v_gene: TRBV11-2
j_gene: TRBJ2-5
d_gene: NA
abundance: many
CDR3nt: TGTGCCAGCAGCTTAGAGGAGACCCAGTACTTC
CDR3aa: CASSLEETQYF

v_gene: TRBV11-2
j_gene: TRBJ2-5
d_gene: NA
abundance: few
CDR3nt: TGTGCCAGCAGCTTATTGACGGCACAAGAGACCCAGTACTTC
CDR3aa: CASSLLTAQETQYF

v_gene: TRBV18
j_gene: TRBJ2-5
d_gene: NA
abundance: many
CDR3nt: TGTGCCAGCTCACCTTCGGGGGAGACCCAGTACTTC
CDR3aa: CASSPSGETQYF

v_gene: TRBV5-1
j_gene: TRBJ2-3
d_gene: TRBD2
abundance: many
CDR3nt: TGCGCCAGCACCAAACTAGCGGGAGGCACAGATACGCAGTATTTT
CDR3aa: CASTKLAGGTDTQYF

v_gene: TRBV6-2/TRBV6-3
j_gene: TRBJ2-7
d_gene: TRBD2
abundance: few
CDR3nt: TGTGCCAGCAGTCATCGGGGGGATCTCTCCTACGAGCAGTACTTC
CDR3aa: CASSHRGDLSYEQYF

v_gene: TRBV19
j_gene: TRBJ1-5
d_gene: NA
abundance: many
CDR3nt: TGTGCCAGTAGTATAGCACTGGGGGGGCATCAGCATTTT
CDR3aa: CASSIALGGHQHF

v_gene: TRBV20-1
j_gene: TRBJ2-7
d_gene: TRBD1
abundance: many
CDR3nt: TGCAGTGCTAGACAAACTTTGACAGGGGGCCACGAGCAGTACTTC
CDR3aa: CSARQTLTGGHEQYF

v_gene: TRBV6-6
j_gene: TRBJ1-5
d_gene: NA
abundance: many
CDR3nt: TGTGCCAGCAGTTACGGGGATCCCCAGGGGAGTTTTTGGGAGCCCCAGCATTTT
CDR3aa: CASSYGDPQGSFWEPQHF

v_gene: TRBV11-2
j_gene: TRBJ1-1
d_gene: TRBD1
abundance: NA
CDR3nt: TGTGCCAGCAGCTCACGGACAGGGGCCCCGTTGAACACTGAAGCTTTCTTT
CDR3aa: CASSSRTGAPLNTEAFF

v_gene: TRBV7-9
j_gene: TRBJ2-5
d_gene: NA
abundance: many
CDR3nt: TGTGCCAGCAGCCCGGGACCACTCCAAGAGACCCAGTACTTC
CDR3aa: CASSPGPLQETQYF

v_gene: TRBV28
j_gene: TRBJ2-3
d_gene: NA
abundance: many
CDR3nt: TGTGCCAGCGGCCCTAAAGTGGATACGCAGTATTTT
CDR3aa: CASGPKVDTQYF

v_gene: TRBV10-3
j_gene: TRBJ1-1
d_gene: TRBD1
abundance: NA
CDR3nt: TGTGCCATCAGCCCGCAGGGGGTAGGGAACACTGAAGCTTTCTTT
CDR3aa: CAISPQGVGNTEAFF

v_gene: TRBV19
j_gene: TRBJ2-5
d_gene: NA
abundance: many
CDR3nt: TGTGCCAGTAGTATAGGCAGGAGTCAAGAGACCCAGTACTTC
CDR3aa: CASSIGRSQETQYF

v_gene: TRBV6-5
j_gene: TRBJ2-7
d_gene: TRBD1
abundance: few
CDR3nt: TGTGCCAGCAGTTACTACTCGGGACAGGGCTACGAGCAGTACTTC
CDR3aa: CASSYYSGQGYEQYF

v_gene: TRBV28
j_gene: TRBJ1-1
d_gene: NA
abundance: NA
CDR3nt: TGTGCCAGCACTCTAGGGGCAACGAACACTGAAGCTTTCTTT
CDR3aa: CASTLGATNTEAFF

v_gene: TRBV7-2
j_gene: TRBJ2-7
d_gene: NA
abundance: NA
CDR3nt: TGTGCCAGCACCCCGGTAGGGACGGCAAAGACCTACGAGCAGTGCTTC
CDR3aa: CASTPVGTAKTYEQCF

v_gene: TRBV5-4
j_gene: TRBJ2-1
d_gene: NA
abundance: many
CDR3nt: TGTGCCAGCAGCTTGGATGGTAGTTCGAATGAGCAGTTCTTC
CDR3aa: CASSLDGSSNEQFF

v_gene: TRBV7-6
j_gene: TRBJ2-1
d_gene: NA
abundance: many
CDR3nt: TGTGCCAGCAGCTTATTTAGCGGTCCTAACAATGAGCAGTTCTTC
CDR3aa: CASSLFSGPNNEQFF

v_gene: TRBV28
j_gene: TRBJ1-3
d_gene: NA
abundance: few
CDR3nt: TGTGCCAGCACCGCAGTCCCACTCTCTGAAAACACCATATATTTT
CDR3aa: CASTAVPLSENTIYF

v_gene: TRBV24-1
j_gene: TRBJ2-2
d_gene: NA
abundance: NA
CDR3nt: TGTGCCACCATGGAGGGCGGGGAGCTGTTTTTT
CDR3aa: CATMEGGELFF

v_gene: TRBV5-1
j_gene: TRBJ2-3
d_gene: NA
abundance: many
CDR3nt: TGCGCCAGCAGCAAGGGACTTATGATCACAGATACGCAGTATTTT
CDR3aa: CASSKGLMITDTQYF

v_gene: TRBV27
j_gene: TRBJ2-7
d_gene: NA
abundance: many
CDR3nt: TGTGCCAGCAGCCATCAGGGTATCTACGAGCAGTACTTC
CDR3aa: CASSHQGIYEQYF

v_gene: TRBV5-4
j_gene: TRBJ2-3
d_gene: TRBD2
abundance: NA
CDR3nt: TGTGCCAGCAGCTTGAATAGCGGGATCACAGATACGCAGTATTTT
CDR3aa: CASSLNSGITDTQYF

v_gene: TRBV29-1
j_gene: TRBJ2-1
d_gene: TRBD2
abundance: many
CDR3nt: TGCAGCGTTGGCGGGGGAATCTACAATGAGCAGTTCTTC
CDR3aa: CSVGGGIYNEQFF

v_gene: TRBV7-6
j_gene: TRBJ2-7
d_gene: NA
abundance: many
CDR3nt: TGTGCCAGCAGCCCAACCCTGGGGGCACGTGGCTACGAGCAGTACTTC
CDR3aa: CASSPTLGARGYEQYF

v_gene: TRBV7-6
j_gene: TRBJ2-1
d_gene: NA
abundance: many
CDR3nt: TGTGCCAGCAGCGCCCGACGCACCGGGGGATGGAATGAGCAGTTCTTC
CDR3aa: CASSARRTGGWNEQFF

v_gene: TRBV29-1
j_gene: TRBJ2-5
d_gene: NA
abundance: few
CDR3nt: TGCAGCGTTGAACTGTGGGAGACCCAGTACTTC
CDR3aa: CSVELWETQYF

v_gene: TRBV5-1
j_gene: TRBJ2-5
d_gene: TRBD2
abundance: NA
CDR3nt: TGCGCCAGCAGCTTCGAAGCGGGGAACCAAGAGACCCAGTACTTC
CDR3aa: CASSFEAGNQETQYF

v_gene: TRBV3-1
j_gene: TRBJ2-1
d_gene: TRBD2
abundance: few
CDR3nt: TGTGCCAGCAGCTCCGGACTAGCGGCTGAGCAGTTCTTC
CDR3aa: CASSSGLAAEQFF

v_gene: TRBV29-1
j_gene: TRBJ1-1
d_gene: TRBD1
abundance: NA
CDR3nt: TGCAGCGTTGACGGAGACAGGGTGGGTGAAGCTTTCTTT
CDR3aa: CSVDGDRVGEAFF